The clone carrying this TCR beta chain came up many times. Its antigen is not known. Over 18 months, lack of ophthalmopathy progression marked Graves' hyperthyroidism as stable. Each diagnosis was grounded in clinical symptoms, serum thyroxine and TRAb, thyroid ultrasound, and orbital computed tomography. Each 10 ml fresh peripheral blood draw supplied the PBMCs. This specimen comes from a study of T cells in Graves' hyperthyroidism and ophthalmopathy. J lost 6 bases, V lost 0 bases, and 10 bases had no gene match. The CDR3 is made up of 17 amino acids. Germline CDR1 reads MNHNY; CDR2 reads SVGAGI (reference sequence). Study results and limitations: In the analysis, a 13 V-J model separated ophthalmopathy from stable hyperthyroidism.

It was RNA transcripts that yielded the amplified TCR beta CDR3 regions. Researchers ran a first-round RT-PCR on the TCR CDR3 using the HTBI primer set. Using its own MiXCR run on the multiplex PCR reads, TCRdb lists one record per CDR3 protein. The sample consists of 400,000 to 500,000 distinct CDR3 sequences, approximately 15% of them appearing once. Source material: blood. J is TRBJ2-3 and V is TRBV6-6, with 9 bases that match TRBD1. This TCR was recovered from a woman aged 18-29 years with Graves' hyperthyroidism. CDR3 protein: CASSYSLGTGTSDTQYF. DNA of the CDR3: TGTGCCAGCAGTTACTCGCTAGGGACAGGGACATCTGATACGCAGTATTTT.